These T cell receptor beta chains were read from a single sample in a study of regulatory T cells in long-lasting Graves disease. TCRdb itself ran the multiplex PCR reads through MiXCR, one entry per CDR3 protein. The sample has hundreds of thousands of distinct CDR3 sequences, 16% seen once. These sequences were also reported in another study, on T cells in Graves' hyperthyroidism and ophthalmopathy.

The specimen comprised peripheral blood mononuclear cells (PBMCs), sampled at new diagnosis, from a patient treated with antithyroid drugs. These receptors all come from a woman aged 25 to 39 with Graves disease. CDR3s include the opening cysteine and the closing phenylalanine or tryptophan. Fields, in order: J gene, CDR3 length, D gene, clone size, V gene, CDR3 protein, CDR3 DNA. The D gene is left open where the match is weak. Clone size is not always given. Where it is, it says once, few, many or a class for expanded clones.

>TRBJ2-7|14|TRBD2|-|TRBV13
CASSPREGQYEQYF
TGTGCCAGCAGCCCTAGGGAGGGCCAGTACGAGCAGTACTTC
>TRBJ1-2|13|TRBD1|many|TRBV3-1
CASSRGGAQGYTF
TGTGCCAGCAGCCGAGGGGGCGCGCAGGGCTACACCTTC
>TRBJ2-1|14|-|many|TRBV28
CASRQGGSYNEQFF
TGTGCCAGCAGACAGGGGGGGTCCTACAATGAGCAGTTCTTC
>TRBJ2-4|14|TRBD1|few|TRBV2
CASSGRQGFNIQYF
TGTGCCAGCAGCGGTCGACAGGGGTTCAACATTCAGTACTTC
>TRBJ2-7|14|-|many|TRBV6-5
CASSYSGDHYEQYF
TGTGCCAGCAGTTACTCAGGGGACCACTACGAGCAGTACTTC
>TRBJ1-3|13|-|many|TRBV2
CAASRGSGNTIYF
TGTGCCGCCTCTAGGGGCTCTGGAAACACCATATATTTT
>TRBJ1-5|11|-|many|TRBV10-1
CASKSNQPQHF
TGCGCCAGCAAGTCCAATCAGCCCCAGCATTTT
>TRBJ1-2|13|-|many|TRBV11-1
CASTLPGSAGYTF
TGTGCCAGCACCTTACCGGGGTCGGCTGGCTACACCTTC
>TRBJ2-1|17|TRBD2|few|TRBV6-5
CASSYSGMSSGISEQFF
TGTGCCAGCAGTTACTCGGGTATGTCTAGCGGGATCAGTGAGCAGTTCTTC
>TRBJ2-3|13|-|many|TRBV20-1
CSARVEGRSTQYF
TGCAGTGCTAGGGTTGAGGGTCGCAGTACGCAGTATTTT
>TRBJ2-7|15|-|many|TRBV2
CASSPDGGIVNEQYF
TGTGCCAGCAGTCCCGACGGGGGTATCGTTAACGAGCAGTACTTC
>TRBJ2-5|14|TRBD1|few|TRBV19
CASSYGQASGTQYF
TGTGCCAGTTCTTACGGACAGGCGTCGGGGACCCAGTACTTC
>TRBJ1-5|17|TRBD1|few|TRBV24-1
CATSDGTRGQGNQPQHF
TGTGCCACCAGTGATGGTACCAGGGGGCAGGGCAATCAGCCCCAGCATTTT
>TRBJ2-3|13|-|many|TRBV20-1
CSARASVADTQYF
TGCAGTGCTAGGGCTTCGGTGGCAGATACGCAGTATTTT
>TRBJ1-5|14|-|many|TRBV12-3/TRBV12-4
CASSLGGLHQPQHF
TGTGCCAGCAGCCTAGGGGGTTTACATCAGCCCCAGCATTTT
>TRBJ2-3|15|-|-|TRBV6-1
CASSPQDFYTDTQYF
TGTGCCAGCAGTCCACAGGATTTCTACACAGATACGCAGTATTTT
>TRBJ1-1|13|-|many|TRBV28
CASSLSGQSTAFF
TGTGCCAGCAGTTTGAGCGGACAGTCTACGGCTTTCTTT
>TRBJ2-7|13|-|many|TRBV11-1
CASSQKWGYEQYF
TGTGCCAGCAGTCAGAAATGGGGTTACGAGCAGTACTTC
>TRBJ2-2|15|-|-|TRBV7-3
CASSFRLGDTGELFF
TGTGCCAGCAGCTTCCGTTTAGGGGACACCGGGGAGCTGTTTTTT
>TRBJ2-1|18|TRBD2|-|TRBV20-1
CSAESGTSVTPEYNEQFF
TGCAGTGCTGAATCCGGGACTAGCGTAACTCCGGAGTACAATGAGCAGTTCTTC
>TRBJ2-1|16|-|few|TRBV20-1
CSARVGGGVSSNEQFF
TGCAGTGCTAGAGTCGGTGGGGGAGTCTCCTCCAATGAGCAGTTCTTC
>TRBJ2-7|14|-|-|TRBV5-1
CASSFGLFEGEQYF
TGCGCCAGCAGCTTTGGCTTGTTTGAGGGCGAGCAGTACTTC
>TRBJ1-1|15|-|-|TRBV30
CAWESWVGANTEAFF
TGTGCCTGGGAGAGTTGGGTAGGGGCCAACACTGAAGCTTTCTTT
>TRBJ1-1|15|TRBD1|-|TRBV12-3/TRBV12-4
CASSKPGQGDTEAFF
TGTGCCAGCAGCAAACCCGGACAGGGGGATACTGAAGCTTTCTTT
>TRBJ2-1|14|TRBD2|-|TRBV2
CASSPSGSFNEQFF
TGTGCCAGCAGTCCTAGCGGGAGTTTCAATGAGCAGTTCTTC
>TRBJ2-3|12|-|few|TRBV20-1
CSALPGLYTQYF
TGCAGTGCTCTACCGGGACTGTATACGCAGTATTTT
>TRBJ1-1|13|-|few|TRBV7-9
CASSQGFNTEAFF
TGTGCCAGCAGCCAGGGATTTAACACTGAAGCTTTCTTT
>TRBJ2-3|14|TRBD2|-|TRBV3-1
CASSRTSGSGTQYF
TGTGCCAGCAGCCGGACTAGCGGGAGTGGTACGCAGTATTTT
>TRBJ1-5|14|-|few|TRBV2
CASRRDVGYQPQHF
TGTGCCAGCCGAAGGGACGTAGGTTACCAGCCCCAGCATTTT
>TRBJ2-2|15|-|-|TRBV4-1
CASSQRVQGIGELFF
TGCGCCAGCAGCCAGAGGGTACAGGGCATCGGGGAGCTGTTTTTT
>TRBJ2-3|14|-|many|TRBV6-1
CASSLRDFTDTQYF
TGTGCCAGCAGCCTCCGGGACTTCACAGATACGCAGTATTTT
>TRBJ2-1|13|-|many|TRBV20-1
CSARLVRYNEQFF
TGCAGTGCTAGACTAGTCCGGTACAATGAGCAGTTCTTC
>TRBJ2-2|15|TRBD2|many|TRBV6-4
CASSDSAGETGELFF
TGTGCCAGCAGTGACTCGGCGGGAGAGACCGGGGAGCTGTTTTTT
>TRBJ2-7|14|-|-|TRBV29-1
CSVEARGSPYEQYF
TGCAGCGTTGAAGCCCGGGGGAGCCCCTACGAGCAGTACTTC
>TRBJ2-5|14|TRBD1|once|TRBV7-9
CASSYGQGAETQYF
TGTGCCAGCAGCTACGGGCAGGGGGCTGAGACCCAGTACTTC
>TRBJ1-5|14|-|-|TRBV27
CASRDPLGYQPQHF
TGTGCCAGCAGGGACCCCTTGGGCTATCAGCCCCAGCATTTT
>TRBJ2-7|15|-|many|TRBV24-1
CATSDPRDGSLEQYF
TGTGCCACCAGTGATCCACGGGACGGGTCCCTGGAGCAGTACTTC